A single sample gave rise to the 32 T cell receptor beta chains below, sequenced in a study of shared clonotypes between healthy human individuals. Here immunoSEQ multiplex PCR was the method, and the copy in TCRdb shows in-frame clones only, minus some. The sample includes about 640,000 clones, less than 80% of them seen just once. The specimen was memory CD4+ T cells sorted from blood. Subset in this sample: CD45RA-negative fraction. The receptors here all came from a woman aged 25 to 45 in good health.

A few counts support this clone. This specimen includes other DNA sequences encoding the same CDR3. V gene TRBV29-1 combines with J gene TRBJ1-1; 10 nucleotides line up with TRBD1. CDR1 is SQVTM, CDR2 ANQGSEA, per germline. This CDR3 contains 13 residues. J was trimmed by 1 base and V by 5 bases; bases with no gene match: 1. CDR3 sequence reads: CSVRTGGNTEAFF. For the CDR3, the DNA is TGCAGCGTTAGGACAGGGGGGAACACTGAAGCTTTCTTT.

This clone has only a few counts. The gene calls are TRBV10-2 and TRBJ2-1, with D unresolved. Per the germline V gene, CDR1 is WSHSY and CDR2 is SAAADI. Trimming left V 6 bases short and J 4 bases short, with 10 bases between. CDR3 length: 13 residues. CDR3 sequence (DNA): TGCGCCAGCAGAACGGTTTTATACAATGAGCAGTTCTTC. Translating it yields CASRTVLYNEQFF.

This chain uses TRBV28 with TRBJ1-3; a possible D gene is TRBD1 (6 bases). With 10 bases removed from V and 2 bases from J, the gap between germline ends came to 15 bases. Germline values: CDR1 MDHEN, CDR2 SYDVKM. There are 14 residues in the CDR3. CDR3 sequence: CATIYEGAGNTIYF. CDR3 DNA: TGTGCCACCATATACGAGGGGGCTGGAAACACCATATATTTT.

V gene TRBV5-1 combines with J gene TRBJ2-2; maybe TRBD1 (6 bases). This CDR3 contains 15 residues. Trimming cost V 4 bases and J 3 bases, with 13 bases left between them. The germline gives CDR1 SGHRS, CDR2 YFSETQ. CDR3 in DNA: TGCGCCAGCAGCAAACAGGGTCAGTACACCGGGGAGCTGTTTTTT. This encodes CASSKQGQYTGELFF. The entire variable domain, with the rest obtained from reference TRBV5-1 and TRBJ2-2, is as follows: KAGVTQTPRYLIKTRGQQVTLSCSPISGHRSVSWYQQTPGQGLQFLFEYFSETQRNKGNFPGRFSGRQFSNSRSEMNVSTLELGDSALYLCASSKQGQYTGELFFGEGSRLTVL.

This sequence joins TRBV19 and TRBJ2-7; D is unclear. Germline CDR1 LNHDA, CDR2 SQIVND (reference sequence). CDR3 length: 16 amino acids. Trimming stripped 4 bases from V and 0 bases from J, with 16 bases between. CDR3 residues: CASSNPGRGSSYEQYF. The CDR3 DNA is TGTGCCAGTAGTAACCCCGGCCGTGGGTCCTCCTACGAGCAGTACTTC.

The chain employs TRBV4-1 and TRBJ1-5, with 9 bases lining up with TRBD1. The CDR3 extends over 16 amino acids. CDR1 and CDR2 (germline): MGHRA, YSYEKL. J gave up 6 bases and V 2 bases, and 8 bases lay outside the gene matches. The CDR3 loop is CASSQTWDRERQPQHF. The CDR3 bases are TGCGCCAGCAGCCAAACTTGGGACAGGGAGCGTCAGCCCCAGCATTTT.

The V gene is TRBV19, the J gene TRBJ2-6; the D call may be TRBD1 or TRBD2 (7 bases each). The germline CDR1 and CDR2 sequences are LNHDA and SQIVND (reference sequence). CDR3 size: 15 residues. Deletions cut 8 bases from V and 2 bases from J, with 13 bases between. The CDR3 is CASGGGQPGANVLTF. In nucleotides, the CDR3 is TGTGCCAGTGGGGGGGGACAGCCTGGGGCCAACGTCCTGACTTTC.

The gene calls are TRBV7-9 and TRBJ1-4; TRBD1 matches at 8 bases. After removal of 5 bases from V and 4 bases from J, the junction contained 3 bases not matched to a gene. Germline V gives CDR1 SEHNR, CDR2 FQNEAQ (reference sequence). This CDR3 is built from 14 residues. The CDR3 nucleotides are TGTGCCAGCAGCCCGGACAGGGTTAATGAAAAACTGTTTTTT. Translating gives CASSPDRVNEKLFF.

This clone was counted between two and nine times. The V and J genes are TRBV7-8 and TRBJ2-2; 8 positions match TRBD2. Germline CDR1 is SGHVS and CDR2 is FQNEAQ. V trimming: 3 bases; J trimming: 7 bases; junction bases outside the gene matches: 4. The CDR3 runs to 14 residues. CDR3 protein: CASSFSSGHGELFF. For the CDR3, the DNA is TGTGCCAGCAGCTTTTCTAGCGGGCACGGGGAGCTGTTTTTT.

The genes are TRBV19 and TRBJ2-1; 8 nucleotides align to TRBD2. Germline V gives CDR1 LNHDA, CDR2 SQIVND (reference sequence). Trimming cost V 3 bases and J 5 bases; bases outside gene matches: 6. CDR3 length: 15 amino acids. CDR3 region: CASSMPGLVNNEQFF. The CDR3, as DNA: TGTGCCAGTAGTATGCCGGGACTAGTAAACAATGAGCAGTTCTTC.

The V and J genes are TRBV19 and TRBJ2-3; D is perhaps TRBD2 (5 bases). V lost 6 bases and J 1 base, leaving 17 bases between the germline ends. From germline, CDR1 is LNHDA and CDR2 SQIVND (reference sequence). This CDR3 has 16 residues. The CDR3 nucleotides are TGTGCCAGTAGCTCTAGATCCCAAGCGGGCACAGATACGCAGTATTTT. Protein sequence: CASSSRSQAGTDTQYF. The whole variable domain, remainder taken from reference TRBV19 and TRBJ2-3, is DGGITQSPKYLFRKEGQNVTLSCEQNLNHDAMYWYRQDPGQGLRLIYYSQIVNDFQKGDIAEGYSVSREKKESFPLTVTSAQKNPTAFYLCASSSRSQAGTDTQYFGPGTRLTVL.

This clone appeared a few times. The V and J genes are TRBV30 and TRBJ1-5; no definite D call. The germline gives CDR1 GTSNPN, CDR2 SVGIG (reference sequence). V lost 3 bases, J lost 8 bases, and 14 bases lay in between. This CDR3 has 13 residues. CDR3 loop: CAWRTGWSEPQHF. The DNA for the CDR3 is TGTGCCTGGAGAACTGGTTGGTCAGAGCCCCAGCATTTT.

J is TRBJ2-7 and V is TRBV19; D possibly matches TRBD1 or TRBD2 (5 bases each). Germline CDR1 is LNHDA and CDR2 is SQIVND (reference sequence). V lost 8 bases and J lost 2, with 16 bases in between. CDR3 length: 14 amino acids. The DNA of the CDR3 is TGTGCCAGTCTTAGCGTCGACAGCCCCTACGAGCAGTACTTC. It specifies CASLSVDSPYEQYF. Based on the CDR3 plus reference TRBV19 and TRBJ2-7, the full variable domain is DGGITQSPKYLFRKEGQNVTLSCEQNLNHDAMYWYRQDPGQGLRLIYYSQIVNDFQKGDIAEGYSVSREKKESFPLTVTSAQKNPTAFYLCASLSVDSPYEQYFGPGTRLTVT.

V gene TRBV5-8 combines with J gene TRBJ1-1; no definite D call. Trimming took off 8 bases at V and 4 bases at J, with 18 bases between the two ends. The CDR3 covers 14 residues. Per the germline V gene, CDR1 is SGHTS and CDR2 is YDEGEE. The CDR3 loop reads CARTMSVVSTEAFF. Here the CDR3 DNA reads TGTGCCAGGACTATGTCGGTAGTGTCCACTGAAGCTTTCTTT.

Details on this clone: An end of the junction does not agree with germline; a read error may underlie this. The rearrangement joins TRBV2 to TRBJ2-5; D is unresolved. CDR3 length: 14 residues. Germline V gene sequence: CDR1 SNHLY, CDR2 FYNNEI. The CDR3 coding sequence is TGTGCCAGCAGTAAAGCCCTAAACCTAGAGACCCAGTACTTC. Amino acid sequence: CASSKALNLETQYF.

This clone came up a few times. CDR3 sequence reads: CASSSGQGSWEQYF. The CDR3 coding sequence is TGCGCCAGCAGCTCGGGACAGGGGAGTTGGGAGCAGTACTTC. This chain joins TRBV5-1 and TRBJ2-7; 10 nucleotides align to TRBD1. This CDR3 has 14 amino acids. The V and J ends lost 3 bases and 7 bases, in that order; junction bases with no gene match: 7. Germline-derived CDR1 and CDR2 are SGHRS and YFSETQ. Filled out from reference TRBV5-1 and TRBJ2-7, the complete variable domain reads KAGVTQTPRYLIKTRGQQVTLSCSPISGHRSVSWYQQTPGQGLQFLFEYFSETQRNKGNFPGRFSGRQFSNSRSEMNVSTLELGDSALYLCASSSGQGSWEQYFGPGTRLTVT.

This clone was seen more than once but under ten times. A much more abundant neighbour one base away suggests this may be a read error. The rearrangement joins TRBV6-5 to TRBJ1-2; D is possibly TRBD1 (6 bases). Germline-derived CDR1 and CDR2 are MNHEY and SVGAGI. The V end lost 6 bases, the J end lost 3 bases, and 11 bases lay between the germline ends. This CDR3 comprises 13 residues. The CDR3 protein is CASSSQGDYGYTF. The CDR3 DNA is TGTGCCAGCAGCTCACAGGGAGACTATGGCTACACCTTC.

The CDR3, as DNA: TGTGCCAGCAGCTTATACAGTAGTTACGAGCAGTACTTC. Encoded protein: CASSLYSSYEQYF. The chain links TRBV11-1 to TRBJ2-7; D is unclear. The CDR3 runs to 13 residues. The germline V and J ends were trimmed by 2 bases and 4 bases, with 9 bases remaining between them. Germline-derived CDR1 and CDR2 are SGHAT and FQDESV (reference sequence).

This clone came up a few times. J is TRBJ2-2 and V is TRBV2; 7 positions match TRBD1. Losses at the gene ends were 6 bases for V and 3 bases for J; bases not matched to a gene: 7. The CDR3 is 15 amino acids. CDR1 is SNHLY and CDR2 is FYNNEI in the germline V gene. CDR3 amino acids: CASSQTGLHTGELFF. The CDR3, as DNA: TGTGCCAGCAGCCAGACAGGGTTGCACACCGGGGAGCTGTTTTTT. The whole variable domain, filled in from reference TRBV2 and TRBJ2-2, reads EPEVTQTPSHQVTQMGQEVILRCVPISNHLYFYWYRQILGQKVEFLVSFYNNEISEKSEIFDDQFSVERPDGSNFTLKIRSTKLEDSAMYFCASSQTGLHTGELFFGEGSRLTVL.

The chain links TRBV11-3 to TRBJ2-7; TRBD2 matches 8 bases. This CDR3 region has 14 residues. V was clipped by 6 bases and J by 1 base; unmatched bases: 5. In germline, CDR1 is SGHNT, CDR2 YENEEA. In nucleotides, the CDR3 is TGTGCCAGCAGTCGGAGCGGGAGTTCCTACGAGCAGTACTTC. This sequence encodes CASSRSGSSYEQYF.

The J gene is TRBJ1-1, the V gene TRBV7-2; unclear D gene. Looked up from germline, CDR1 is SGHTA and CDR2 is FQGNSA. V was pared by 8 bases and J by 3 bases, with 13 bases between. This CDR3 region has 13 residues. CDR3 bases: TGTGCCAGCGGAGGGCAACGGGACACTGAAGCTTTCTTT. It encodes CASGGQRDTEAFF.

V and J are TRBV19 and TRBJ2-3; tentatively, D is TRBD2 (6 bases). CDR1 is LNHDA, CDR2 SQIVND, per germline (reference sequence). This CDR3 region has 15 residues. Trimming took off 4 bases at V and 3 bases at J, with 14 bases between the two ends. CDR3 sequence: CASSTPGGRTDTQYF. DNA of the CDR3: TGTGCCAGTAGTACCCCTGGGGGGAGGACAGATACGCAGTATTTT.

J is TRBJ1-2 and V is TRBV25-1; 12 nucleotides match TRBD1. Germline-derived CDR1 and CDR2 are MGHDK and SYGVNS. Losses at the gene ends were 5 bases for V and 8 bases for J; bases not matched to a gene: 6. This CDR3 is 14 amino acids long. As DNA, the CDR3 is TGTGCCAGCAGTCTGGGACAGGGGGCCGGCGGCTACACCTTC. Its protein product is CASSLGQGAGGYTF.

CDR3 amino acids: CASSPGDPVNEQFF. The CDR3 DNA reads as TGTGCCAGCAGCCCAGGGGACCCCGTCAATGAGCAGTTCTTC. V usage is TRBV5-4 and J usage is TRBJ2-1, with D tentatively TRBD1 (6 bases). The length of the CDR3 is 14 residues. Germline V gene sequence: CDR1 SGHNT, CDR2 YYREEE (reference sequence). V was cut by 4 bases and J by 6 bases, with 14 bases left in between. Together with reference TRBV5-4 and TRBJ2-1, the CDR3 gives the full variable domain: ETGVTQSPTHLIKTRGQQVTLRCSSQSGHNTVSWYQQALGQGPQFIFQYYREEENGRGNFPPRFSGLQFPNYSSELNVNALELDDSALYLCASSPGDPVNEQFFGPGTRLTVL.

The CDR3: CSVRSLGTTDTQYF. The CDR3 DNA reads as TGCAGCGTCCGTTCCTTGGGGACCACAGATACGCAGTATTTT. The chain is built from TRBV29-1 and TRBJ2-3; either TRBD1 or TRBD2 may supply D (5 bases each). The germline V gene encodes CDR1 SQVTM and CDR2 ANQGSEA. This CDR3 spans 14 amino acids. V was trimmed by 6 bases and J by 2 bases, leaving 15 bases between them.

CDR3 nucleotide sequence: TGCAGCGTTGACACTAGCGGGAACGGCGGGGAGCTGTTTTTT. It specifies CSVDTSGNGGELFF. V usage is TRBV29-1 and J usage is TRBJ2-2; 10 bases map to TRBD2. V dropped 3 bases and J dropped 7; count of bases not matched to a gene: 5. This CDR3 region has 14 residues. The germline gives CDR1 SQVTM, CDR2 ANQGSEA.

This sequence joins TRBV25-1 and TRBJ2-1; D is perhaps TRBD2 (6 bases). Per the germline V gene, CDR1 is MGHDK and CDR2 is SYGVNS. The V gene lost 6 bases and the J gene lost 5 bases, with 17 bases spanning the gap. CDR3 length: 15 amino acids. This chain's CDR3 is CASRPSGERDNEQFF. The CDR3 nucleotides read TGTGCCAGCAGACCCTCGGGGGAACGGGACAATGAGCAGTTCTTC.

The genes are TRBV6-1 and TRBJ1-2, with D perhaps matching TRBD1 (5 bases). Deletions cut 3 bases from V and 5 bases from J, with 13 bases between. This CDR3 is built from 14 residues. Germline V gene lookup returns CDR1 MNHNS and CDR2 SASEGT. CDR3 loop: CASSDPRVGYGYTF. CDR3 sequence (DNA): TGTGCCAGCAGTGACCCCAGGGTAGGATATGGCTACACCTTC.

This chain links TRBV7-6 with TRBJ2-3, with a tentative D call TRBD2 (5 bases). The CDR3 extends over 15 amino acids. CDR1 and CDR2 (germline): SGHVS, FNYEAQ. V dropped 3 bases and J dropped 2 bases, with 12 bases sitting between them. Here the CDR3 DNA reads TGTGCCAGCAGCTTTCGAGCGGAGTCCACAGATACGCAGTATTTT. It encodes CASSFRAESTDTQYF.

The genes are TRBV28 and TRBJ2-7, with TRBD1 matching 10 bases. The V gene's germline CDR1 is MDHEN and CDR2 SYDVKM. The CDR3 contains 14 residues. V shed 6 bases and J 4 bases; nucleotides not matched to a gene: 6. In DNA form, the CDR3 reads TGTGCCAGCAGGCCGGGACAGGGGCGGTACGAGCAGTACTTC. It specifies CASRPGQGRYEQYF.

The V call is TRBV7-6, the J call TRBJ2-3; D gene unclear. Germline CDR1 and CDR2: SGHVS and FNYEAQ. V gave up 7 bases and J gave up 1 base, with 15 bases separating them. The CDR3 consists of 15 residues. The DNA of the CDR3 is TGTGCCAGCACCCTTCGCGGAGCCCGCACAGATACGCAGTATTTT. Its translation is CASTLRGARTDTQYF.

The chain is built from TRBV2 and TRBJ1-2; no clear D gene. The CDR3 totals 14 residues. Germline assignment: CDR1 SNHLY and CDR2 FYNNEI. Trimming removed 5 bases from V and 4 bases from J, with 14 bases in between. This chain's CDR3 is CASSIGRKGYGYTF. In DNA form, the CDR3 reads TGTGCCAGCAGTATCGGGAGAAAGGGCTATGGCTACACCTTC. Complete variable domain (other parts from reference TRBV2 and TRBJ1-2): EPEVTQTPSHQVTQMGQEVILRCVPISNHLYFYWYRQILGQKVEFLVSFYNNEISEKSEIFDDQFSVERPDGSNFTLKIRSTKLEDSAMYFCASSIGRKGYGYTFGSGTRLTVV.